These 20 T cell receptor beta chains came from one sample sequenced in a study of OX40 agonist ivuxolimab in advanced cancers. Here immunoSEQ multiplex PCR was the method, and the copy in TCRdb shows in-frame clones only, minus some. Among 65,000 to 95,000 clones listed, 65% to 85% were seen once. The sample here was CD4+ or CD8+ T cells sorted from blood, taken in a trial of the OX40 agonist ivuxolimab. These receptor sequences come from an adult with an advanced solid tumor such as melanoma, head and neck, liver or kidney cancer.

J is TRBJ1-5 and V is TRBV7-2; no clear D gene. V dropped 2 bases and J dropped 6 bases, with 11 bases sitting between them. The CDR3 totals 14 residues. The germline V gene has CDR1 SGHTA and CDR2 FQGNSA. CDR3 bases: TGTGCCAGCAGCTTACTAGGGTTGGCTCAGCCCCAGCATTTT. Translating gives CASSLLGLAQPQHF. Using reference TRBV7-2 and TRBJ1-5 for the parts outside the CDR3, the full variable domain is GAGVSQSPSNKVTEKGKDVELRCDPISGHTALYWYRQSLGQGLEFLIYFQGNSAPDKSGLPSDRFSAERTGGSVSTLTIQRTQQEDSAVYLCASSLLGLAQPQHFGDGTRLSIL.

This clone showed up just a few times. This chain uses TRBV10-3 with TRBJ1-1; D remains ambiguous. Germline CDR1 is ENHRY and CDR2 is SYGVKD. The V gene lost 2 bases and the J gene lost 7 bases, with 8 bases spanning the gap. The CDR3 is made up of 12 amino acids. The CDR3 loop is CAISESGFEAFF. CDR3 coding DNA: TGTGCCATCAGTGAGAGTGGTTTTGAAGCTTTCTTT.

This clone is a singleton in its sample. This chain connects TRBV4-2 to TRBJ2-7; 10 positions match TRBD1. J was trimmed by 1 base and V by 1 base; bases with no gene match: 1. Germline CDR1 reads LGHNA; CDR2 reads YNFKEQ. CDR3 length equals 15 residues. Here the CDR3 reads CASSQGTGGSYEQYF. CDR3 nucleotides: TGTGCCAGCAGCCAAGGGACAGGGGGGTCCTACGAGCAGTACTTC.

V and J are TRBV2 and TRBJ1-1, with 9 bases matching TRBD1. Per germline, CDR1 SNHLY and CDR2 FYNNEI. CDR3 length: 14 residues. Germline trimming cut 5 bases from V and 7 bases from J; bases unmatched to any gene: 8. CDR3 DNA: TGTGCCAGCAGTTCCGGGACAGGGATTCTTGAAGCTTTCTTT. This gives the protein CASSSGTGILEAFF.

The CDR3 bases are TGTGCCAGCAGCCCCCTAGGGGGATACGAGCAGTACTTC. Translating gives CASSPLGGYEQYF. The chain has TRBV7-2 and TRBJ2-7; perhaps TRBD1 as D (6 bases). This CDR3 comprises 13 residues. The germline V and J ends were trimmed by 5 bases and 4 bases, with 12 bases remaining between them. Germline CDR1 is SGHTA and CDR2 is FQGNSA. The variable domain in full, completed from reference TRBV7-2 and TRBJ2-7, reads GAGVSQSPSNKVTEKGKDVELRCDPISGHTALYWYRQSLGQGLEFLIYFQGNSAPDKSGLPSDRFSAERTGGSVSTLTIQRTQQEDSAVYLCASSPLGGYEQYFGPGTRLTVT.

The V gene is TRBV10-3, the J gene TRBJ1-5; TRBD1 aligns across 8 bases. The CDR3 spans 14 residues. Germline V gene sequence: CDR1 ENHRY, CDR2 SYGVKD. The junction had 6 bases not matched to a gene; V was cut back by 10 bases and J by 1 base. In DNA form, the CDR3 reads TGTGCCACCGAGGACAGGGAAAGCAATCAGCCCCAGCATTTT. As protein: CATEDRESNQPQHF.

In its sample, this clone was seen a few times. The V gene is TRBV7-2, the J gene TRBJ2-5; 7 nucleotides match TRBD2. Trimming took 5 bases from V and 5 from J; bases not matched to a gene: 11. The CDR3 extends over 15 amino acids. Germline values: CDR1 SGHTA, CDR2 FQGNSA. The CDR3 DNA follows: TGTGCCAGCAGCCCTGGACTAGGGAGTTCGGAGACCCAGTACTTC. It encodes CASSPGLGSSETQYF.

Written as DNA, the CDR3 is TGTGCCAGCAGTTCCTCTAGAGGCGGCAATGAGCAGTTCTTC. Translation: CASSSSRGGNEQFF. The chain links TRBV6-6 to TRBJ2-1; no clear D gene. CDR3 length: 14 residues. The germline V gene encodes CDR1 MNHNY and CDR2 SVGAGI (reference sequence). Trimming took off 4 bases at V and 6 bases at J, with 13 bases between the two ends.

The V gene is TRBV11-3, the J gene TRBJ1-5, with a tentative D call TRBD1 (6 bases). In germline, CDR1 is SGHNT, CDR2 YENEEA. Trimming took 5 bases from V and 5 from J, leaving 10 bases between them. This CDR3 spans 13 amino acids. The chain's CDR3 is CASSRNRDQPQHF. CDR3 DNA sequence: TGTGCCAGCAGCCGTAACAGGGATCAGCCCCAGCATTTT.

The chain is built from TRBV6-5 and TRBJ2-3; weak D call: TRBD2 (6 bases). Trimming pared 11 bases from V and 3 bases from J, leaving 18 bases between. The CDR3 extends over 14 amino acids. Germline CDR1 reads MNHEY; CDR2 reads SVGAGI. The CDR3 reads CAVKAEGFTDTQYF. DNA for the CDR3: TGTGCCGTTAAAGCGGAGGGATTTACAGATACGCAGTATTTT.

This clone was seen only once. DNA for the CDR3: TGCGCCAGCAGCACCGGGACAGCCGAAGAGACCCAGTACTTC. It is translated as CASSTGTAEETQYF. The chain couples TRBV5-1 to TRBJ2-5; 7 bases match TRBD1. The CDR3 loop spans 14 amino acids. Germline V gene lookup returns CDR1 SGHRS and CDR2 YFSETQ. J lost 3 bases, V lost 4 bases, and 6 bases had no gene match.

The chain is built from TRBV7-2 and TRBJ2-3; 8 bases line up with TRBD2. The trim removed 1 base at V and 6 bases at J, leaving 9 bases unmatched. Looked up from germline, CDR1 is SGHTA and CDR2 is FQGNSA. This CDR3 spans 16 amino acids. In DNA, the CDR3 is TGTGCCAGCAGCTTAGGGGTAGCGGGGCGCAGGGATACGCAGTATTTT. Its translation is CASSLGVAGRRDTQYF.

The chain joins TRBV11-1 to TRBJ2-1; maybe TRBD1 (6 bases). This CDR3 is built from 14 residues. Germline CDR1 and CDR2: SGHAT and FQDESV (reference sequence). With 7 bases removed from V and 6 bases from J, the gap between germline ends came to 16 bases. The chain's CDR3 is CASTPGADLNEQFF. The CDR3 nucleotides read TGTGCCAGCACCCCAGGGGCCGACCTCAATGAGCAGTTCTTC.

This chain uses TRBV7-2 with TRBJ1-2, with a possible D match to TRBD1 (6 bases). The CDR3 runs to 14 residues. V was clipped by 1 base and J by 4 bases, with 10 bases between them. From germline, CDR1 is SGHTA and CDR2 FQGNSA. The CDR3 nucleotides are TGTGCCAGCAGCTTAGGGGACAAGGTCTATGGCTACACCTTC. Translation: CASSLGDKVYGYTF.

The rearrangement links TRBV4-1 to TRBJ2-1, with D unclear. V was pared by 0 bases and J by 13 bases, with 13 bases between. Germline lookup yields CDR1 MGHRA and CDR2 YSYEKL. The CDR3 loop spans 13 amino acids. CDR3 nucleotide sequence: TGCGCCAGCAGCCAAGATAGTCAAACTACCCAGTTCTTC. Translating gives CASSQDSQTTQFF.

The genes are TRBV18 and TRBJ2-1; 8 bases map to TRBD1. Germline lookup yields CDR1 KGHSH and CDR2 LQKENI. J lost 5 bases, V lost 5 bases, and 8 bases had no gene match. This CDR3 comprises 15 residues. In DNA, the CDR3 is TGTGCCAGCTCAAAGGGACAGGAGGCCCACAATGAGCAGTTCTTC. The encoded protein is CASSKGQEAHNEQFF.

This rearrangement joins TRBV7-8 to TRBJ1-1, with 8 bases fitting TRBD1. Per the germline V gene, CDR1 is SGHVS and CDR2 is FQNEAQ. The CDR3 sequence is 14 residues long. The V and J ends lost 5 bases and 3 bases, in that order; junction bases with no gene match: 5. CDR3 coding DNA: TGTGCCAGCAGCGCAGGACAGGGTCACACTGAAGCTTTCTTT. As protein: CASSAGQGHTEAFF. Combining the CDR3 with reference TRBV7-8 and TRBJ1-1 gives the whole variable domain GAGVSQSPRYKVAKRGQDVALRCDPISGHVSLFWYQQALGQGPEFLTYFQNEAQLDKSGLPSDRFFAERPEGSVSTLKIQRTQQEDSAVYLCASSAGQGHTEAFFGQGTRLTVV.

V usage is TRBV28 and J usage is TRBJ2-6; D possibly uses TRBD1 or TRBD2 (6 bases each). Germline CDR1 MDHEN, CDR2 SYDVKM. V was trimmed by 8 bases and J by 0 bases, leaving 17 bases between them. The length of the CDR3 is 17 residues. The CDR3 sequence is CASRRDTARSGANVLTF. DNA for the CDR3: TGTGCCAGCCGGAGGGACACCGCTCGCTCTGGGGCCAACGTCCTGACTTTC. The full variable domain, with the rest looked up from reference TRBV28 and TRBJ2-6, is DVKVTQSSRYLVKRTGEKVFLECVQDMDHENMFWYRQDPGLGLRLIYFSYDVKMKEKGDIPEGYSVSREKKERFSLILESASTNQTSMYLCASRRDTARSGANVLTFGAGSRLTVL.

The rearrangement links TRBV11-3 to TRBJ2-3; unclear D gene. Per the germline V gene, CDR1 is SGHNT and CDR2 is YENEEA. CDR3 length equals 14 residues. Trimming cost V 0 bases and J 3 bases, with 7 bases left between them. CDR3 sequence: CASSLDLGTDTQYF. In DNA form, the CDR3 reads TGTGCCAGCAGCTTAGATTTGGGGACAGATACGCAGTATTTT.

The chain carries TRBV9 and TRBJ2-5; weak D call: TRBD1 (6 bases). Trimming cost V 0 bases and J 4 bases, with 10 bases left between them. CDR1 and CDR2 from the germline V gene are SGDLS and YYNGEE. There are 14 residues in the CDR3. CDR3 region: CASSVAGARETQYF. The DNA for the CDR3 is TGTGCCAGCAGCGTAGCAGGGGCAAGAGAGACCCAGTACTTC.